Presented here are 29 T cell receptor beta chains from one specimen sequenced in a study of T cell responses to AZD1222 COVID-19 vaccine. This table comes from immunoSEQ multiplex PCR, and its TCRdb copy is limited to in-frame clones, with some not included. The repertoire holds roughly 110,000 clones, roughly 87% seen once, with roughly 8% in the top ten. Specimen: peripheral blood, collected 28 days after the second AZD1222 dose. These receptors originate from an adult who received the AZD1222 COVID-19 vaccine.

The rearrangement links TRBV19 to TRBJ1-5; D remains ambiguous. There are 13 residues in the CDR3. From germline, CDR1 is LNHDA and CDR2 SQIVND (reference sequence). Between the trimmed V and J ends, which lost 1 base and 6 bases, there was a span of 7 bases. The CDR3 region has the DNA TGTGCCAGTAGTATAGGGCCGAGTCAGCCCCAGCATTTT. Translated: CASSIGPSQPQHF.

This clone was found once. The V and J genes are TRBV2 and TRBJ1-1; D gene ambiguous. In germline, CDR1 is SNHLY, CDR2 FYNNEI. Trimming left V 1 base short and J 5 bases short, with 8 bases between. This CDR3 has 13 amino acids. CDR3 region: CASSEVRETEAFF. The DNA of the CDR3 is TGTGCCAGCAGTGAAGTAAGGGAAACTGAAGCTTTCTTT.

The chain carries TRBV25-1 and TRBJ1-1; no firm D call. Germline V gene data show CDR1 as MGHDK and CDR2 as SYGVNS. The CDR3 extends over 14 amino acids. The germline V and J ends were trimmed by 3 bases and 5 bases, with 13 bases remaining between them. Here the CDR3 reads CASSDGGLSTEAFF. DNA for the CDR3: TGTGCCAGCAGTGATGGTGGGCTCTCTACTGAAGCTTTCTTT.

The rearrangement links TRBV19 to TRBJ2-1; 12 nucleotides line up with TRBD2. The CDR3 totals 16 residues. Germline CDR1 and CDR2: LNHDA and SQIVND (reference sequence). V lost 3 bases, J lost 3 bases, and 3 bases stayed unmatched. CDR3 residues: CASSILAGGLYNEQFF. CDR3 DNA sequence: TGTGCCAGTAGTATCCTAGCGGGGGGGCTCTACAATGAGCAGTTCTTC. Together with reference TRBV19 and TRBJ2-1, the CDR3 gives the full variable domain: DGGITQSPKYLFRKEGQNVTLSCEQNLNHDAMYWYRQDPGQGLRLIYYSQIVNDFQKGDIAEGYSVSREKKESFPLTVTSAQKNPTAFYLCASSILAGGLYNEQFFGPGTRLTVL.

This clone was seen only a few times. V gene TRBV18 combines with J gene TRBJ1-1; D call uncertain. With 3 bases removed from V and 5 bases from J, the gap between germline ends came to 13 bases. CDR3 length: 14 amino acids. CDR1 and CDR2 (germline): KGHSH, LQKENI. The CDR3 DNA sequence: TGTGCCAGCTCACCTCCCAGCGGGGTAACTGAAGCTTTCTTT. Encoded protein: CASSPPSGVTEAFF.

The sample holds one count of this clone. J is TRBJ2-5 and V is TRBV10-3; D unresolved. The CDR3 is made up of 12 amino acids. Germline V gene lookup returns CDR1 ENHRY and CDR2 SYGVKD. V lost 3 bases and J 3 bases, leaving 5 bases between the germline ends. The CDR3 here is CAISDREETQYF. The CDR3 DNA follows: TGTGCCATCAGTGATCGGGAAGAGACCCAGTACTTC.

V usage is TRBV13 and J usage is TRBJ1-2; no reliable D call. CDR1 is PRHDT and CDR2 is FYEKMQ in the germline V gene (reference sequence). The CDR3 covers 13 residues. Deletions cut 3 bases from V and 4 bases from J, with 9 bases between. The DNA of the CDR3 is TGTGCCAGCAGCTTTGAGGGAATCTATGGCTACACCTTC. Translation: CASSFEGIYGYTF.

The chain couples TRBV5-1 to TRBJ2-5; the match to TRBD2 covers 11 bases. The CDR3 runs to 15 residues. Per the germline V gene, CDR1 is SGHRS and CDR2 is YFSETQ. V dropped 5 bases and J dropped 5; count of bases not matched to a gene: 8. The CDR3: CASRLAGDSVETQYF. The CDR3 DNA reads TGCGCCAGCAGACTAGCGGGGGACTCCGTCGAGACCCAGTACTTC.

This chain links TRBV5-1 with TRBJ2-1; 7 positions agree with TRBD1. This CDR3 spans 14 amino acids. V shed 4 bases, J shed 6 bases, and the junction held 7 bases outside the gene matches. Germline assignment: CDR1 SGHRS and CDR2 YFSETQ. The DNA for the CDR3 is TGCGCCAGCAGCGGGGGACAGTCGTCCAATGAGCAGTTCTTC. Translating it yields CASSGGQSSNEQFF.

This sequence joins TRBV7-9 and TRBJ1-3; no definite D call. The ends were cut back, 0 bases at V and 4 bases at J, with 10 bases in the middle. The CDR3 is 15 amino acids. CDR1 and CDR2 (germline): SEHNR, FQNEAQ (reference sequence). The CDR3 DNA reads TGTGCCAGCAGCTTAGCAGGTTTCAAAGGAAACACCATATATTTT. Translating it yields CASSLAGFKGNTIYF.

This rearrangement joins TRBV12-3 or TRBV12-4 to TRBJ2-7; D call uncertain. With 6 bases removed from V and 1 base from J, the gap between germline ends came to 7 bases. The CDR3 has 12 amino acids. CDR3 region: CASRTSSYEQYF. CDR3 bases: TGTGCCAGCAGGACAAGTTCCTACGAGCAGTACTTC.

V gene TRBV4-3 combines with J gene TRBJ2-7; the D is unclear. Per the germline V gene, CDR1 is LGHNA and CDR2 is YSLEER. There are 14 residues in the CDR3. Trimming took 5 bases from V and 0 from J, leaving 11 bases between them. As DNA, the CDR3 is TGCGCCAGCAGCTCCCAGACCAGCTCCTACGAGCAGTACTTC. Translation gives CASSSQTSSYEQYF.

V gene TRBV12-3 or TRBV12-4 combines with J gene TRBJ1-1; no reliable D call. The length of the CDR3 is 12 residues. V lost 7 bases, J lost 8 bases, and 14 bases lay in between. As DNA, the CDR3 is TGTGCCAGCACCCGGCACCGACAAGAAGCTTTCTTT. Its translation: CASTRHRQEAFF.

The chain has TRBV5-6 and TRBJ1-2; possibly TRBD1 for D (6 bases). V was cut by 5 bases and J by 6 bases, with 20 bases left in between. The CDR3 consists of 15 residues. CDR1 is SGHDT and CDR2 is YYEEEE in the germline V gene. CDR3 protein: CASRSGQPSSDGYTF. Here the CDR3 DNA reads TGTGCCAGCAGGTCAGGACAGCCAAGTTCGGATGGCTACACCTTC.

The rearrangement links TRBV10-3 to TRBJ1-2, with D maybe TRBD1 (5 bases). V was trimmed by 2 bases and J by 6 bases, leaving 10 bases between them. This CDR3 is 13 amino acids long. The germline V gene has CDR1 ENHRY and CDR2 SYGVKD. The CDR3 DNA follows: TGTGCCATCAGTGAGCAACAGGAGGATGGCTACACCTTC. Its translation is CAISEQQEDGYTF.

DNA for the CDR3: TGTGCCAGCAGTTTAGGACAGCACTATGGCTACACCTTC. Its protein product is CASSLGQHYGYTF. J is TRBJ1-2 and V is TRBV12-3 or TRBV12-4; maybe TRBD1 (5 bases). V dropped 1 base and J dropped 3 bases, with 6 bases sitting between them. This CDR3 has 13 residues.

V gene TRBV5-1 combines with J gene TRBJ2-3, with D unresolved. This CDR3 comprises 13 residues. Germline-derived CDR1 and CDR2 are SGHRS and YFSETQ. V was clipped by 6 bases and J by 2 bases, with 10 bases between them. CDR3 sequence (DNA): TGCGCCAGCAACGACCGACCCACAGATACGCAGTATTTT. Residues: CASNDRPTDTQYF.

The chain uses TRBV6-6 and TRBJ2-7; tentatively, D is TRBD1 (5 bases). This CDR3 contains 15 residues. The V end lost 5 bases, the J end lost 0 bases, and 14 bases lay between the germline ends. Germline CDR1 reads MNHNY; CDR2 reads SVGAGI (reference sequence). The CDR3 region is CASSPTAGLSYEQYF. The CDR3 DNA is TGTGCCAGCAGTCCGACAGCTGGCCTCTCCTACGAGCAGTACTTC.

This chain connects TRBV7-2 to TRBJ2-7; a weak D match, TRBD1 (6 bases). Germline V CDR1 and CDR2: SGHTA, FQGNSA. The CDR3 covers 14 residues. Between the trimmed V and J ends, which lost 0 bases and 2 bases, there was a span of 8 bases. As DNA, the CDR3 is TGTGCCAGCAGCTTAGCTGGGGGCACCTACGAGCAGTACTTC. Residues: CASSLAGGTYEQYF.

The chain links TRBV5-1 to TRBJ1-1; maybe TRBD1 (5 bases). The CDR3 has 15 residues. Trimming took off 4 bases at V and 1 base at J, with 14 bases between the two ends. The germline V gene encodes CDR1 SGHRS and CDR2 YFSETQ. CDR3 coding DNA: TGCGCCAGCAGCCGACTTGGGACGGAGAACACTGAAGCTTTCTTT. It is translated as CASSRLGTENTEAFF.

The chain links TRBV7-2 to TRBJ2-5; possibly TRBD1 or TRBD2 for D (5 bases each). The V gene's germline CDR1 is SGHTA and CDR2 FQGNSA. CDR3 length equals 16 residues. V lost 1 base and J 5 bases, leaving 17 bases between the germline ends. The CDR3: CASSLGFSRERETQYF. CDR3 DNA sequence: TGTGCCAGCAGCTTAGGATTCTCCAGGGAGCGGGAGACCCAGTACTTC.

The chain combines TRBV19 with TRBJ1-1, with 7 bases that match TRBD1. Trimming at V came to 4 bases and at J to 0 bases, leaving 5 bases not matched to a gene. The CDR3 is 15 amino acids. Per the germline V gene, CDR1 is LNHDA and CDR2 is SQIVND (reference sequence). In DNA form, the CDR3 reads TGTGCCAGTAGTACTAGGGGACAGCTGAACACTGAAGCTTTCTTT. Translating gives CASSTRGQLNTEAFF.

This clone rates as medium-sized. The chain employs TRBV4-3 and TRBJ2-5; TRBD2 matches at 9 bases. The V gene's germline CDR1 is LGHNA and CDR2 YSLEER. This CDR3 region has 17 residues. Trimming took 0 bases from V and 5 from J; bases not matched to a gene: 10. CDR3 loop: CASSQDRIIAGDETQYF. The CDR3 DNA reads as TGCGCCAGCAGCCAAGATCGGATTATAGCGGGGGACGAGACCCAGTACTTC.

The V and J genes are TRBV27 and TRBJ1-6; D unclear. Trimming shortened V by 10 bases and J by 0 bases, and 10 bases separated the two germline ends. This CDR3 spans 14 amino acids. The germline gives CDR1 MNHEY, CDR2 SMNVEV (reference sequence). Written as DNA, the CDR3 is TGTGCCACCAGAACAAGCTCCTATAATTCACCCCTCCACTTT. Protein sequence: CATRTSSYNSPLHF.

The chain links TRBV18 to TRBJ1-5; D remains unclear. The CDR3 spans 14 residues. V was shortened by 1 base and J by 1 base, with 5 bases between the two germline ends. The germline V gene has CDR1 KGHSH and CDR2 LQKENI. The CDR3, as DNA: TGTGCCAGCTCACCACTGGAAAGCAATCAGCCCCAGCATTTT. Protein: CASSPLESNQPQHF.

The J gene is TRBJ1-1, the V gene TRBV19; TRBD1 is a possible D gene (6 bases). This CDR3 region has 14 residues. Trimming removed 4 bases at V and 5 bases at J, with 14 bases between. Germline CDR1 and CDR2: LNHDA and SQIVND (reference sequence). The CDR3 is CASSTSGAPTEAFF. CDR3 DNA sequence: TGTGCCAGTAGTACCTCAGGGGCCCCGACTGAAGCTTTCTTT.

The chain employs TRBV5-4 and TRBJ1-3; D perhaps matches TRBD1 (5 bases). Trimming left V 0 bases short and J 4 bases short, with 14 bases between. This CDR3 has 16 amino acids. In germline, CDR1 is SGHNT, CDR2 YYREEE (reference sequence). The DNA of the CDR3 is TGTGCCAGCAGCTTGGACCCGGGGGGGTGGGGAAACACCATATATTTT. Translating it yields CASSLDPGGWGNTIYF.

This clone was detected only once. The rearrangement uses TRBV5-1 and TRBJ2-1; perhaps TRBD2 as D (6 bases). CDR1 SGHRS and CDR2 YFSETQ come from the germline V gene. The CDR3 totals 16 residues. V lost 0 bases and J lost 6, with 16 bases in between. The CDR3 coding sequence is TGCGCCAGCAGCTTGGGTCCCCAGCGGGCAACCAATGAGCAGTTCTTC. Amino acids: CASSLGPQRATNEQFF.

A single count supports this clone. This sequence joins TRBV3-1 (or the pseudogene TRBV3-2) and TRBJ2-7; possible D gene TRBD2, 7 bases. The CDR3 loop spans 14 amino acids. The germline V and J ends were trimmed by 2 bases and 4 bases, with 12 bases remaining between them. The germline V gene has CDR1 LGHDT and CDR2 YNNKEL (reference sequence). The CDR3 here is CASSQSGGRYEQYF. CDR3 nucleotide sequence: TGTGCCAGCAGCCAATCGGGGGGCCGGTACGAGCAGTACTTC.